This T cell receptor beta chain is drawn from a study of blood T cell repertoires in COVID-19. Per the authors' pipeline: Reference gene primers were amplified, and this amplification served to estimate nucleated cell counts. Measured with immunoSEQ multiplex PCR; TCRdb has only the in-frame clones, and not every one. V and J calls and clone size come straight from that table; D and trimming were deduced from the DNA. The sample has about 200,000 clones; 83% are singletons. Per the germline V gene, CDR1 is LNHDA and CDR2 is SQIVND (reference sequence). The CDR3 loop spans 16 amino acids. J lost 6 bases, V lost 6 bases, and 11 bases had no gene match.

This clonotype was obtained from a woman between 50 and 59 years old with acute or convalescent COVID-19. The sample consisted of peripheral blood. This chain uses TRBV19 with TRBJ2-2; 9 positions agree with TRBD1. CDR3 in amino acids: CASRPQDRGLSGELFF. Written as DNA, the CDR3 is TGTGCCAGTAGACCACAGGACAGGGGATTGTCCGGGGAGCTGTTTTTT.